The sequence of this T cell receptor (beta chain) was determined in a study of T-cell memory formation after mild COVID-19. TCRdb redid the calling of the 5' RACE reads with MiXCR, one entry per CDR3 protein. This sample yields around 320,000 distinct CDR3 sequences, of which roughly 19% are seen a single time; roughly 21% belongs to the top ten. The ends were cut back, 1 base at V and 0 bases at J, with 8 bases in the middle. Germline loops: CDR1 SGHAT, CDR2 FQNNGV. CDR3 length: 15 amino acids. The sequence was collected from a young man who had mild COVID-19 (a few samples of this study predate the infection). Cell type and time point are not known. Sequencing used PBMCs or a T cell subset sorted from them (not recorded which). The chain carries TRBV11-2 and TRBJ2-3, with D possibly matching TRBD1 (5 bases). The CDR3 reads CASSLGGHSTDTQYF. CDR3 nucleotides: TGTGCCAGCAGCTTAGGTGGACATAGCACAGATACGCAGTATTTT.